This T cell receptor beta chain was captured in a study of T cell changes during pregnancy in multiple sclerosis. Germline V lookup: CDR1 LGHNA, CDR2 YSLEER. CDR3 size: 16 residues. Between the trimmed V and J ends, which lost 0 bases and 1 base, there was a span of 12 bases. Repertoires were generated with immunoSEQ multiplex PCR, while TCRdb's copy carries only in-frame clones and drops some. The sample records tens of thousands of clones, around 93% being singletons. Material: CD8+ T cells from peripheral blood mononuclear cells, obtained in the second trimester of pregnancy. This sequence joins TRBV4-3 and TRBJ1-1; unclear D gene. This TCR was recovered from a female donor with multiple sclerosis, enrolled in a pregnancy study. CDR3 DNA: TGCGCCAGCAGCCAAGAAATAGCGGCTGGGAACACTGAAGCTTTCTTT. It is translated as CASSQEIAAGNTEAFF.